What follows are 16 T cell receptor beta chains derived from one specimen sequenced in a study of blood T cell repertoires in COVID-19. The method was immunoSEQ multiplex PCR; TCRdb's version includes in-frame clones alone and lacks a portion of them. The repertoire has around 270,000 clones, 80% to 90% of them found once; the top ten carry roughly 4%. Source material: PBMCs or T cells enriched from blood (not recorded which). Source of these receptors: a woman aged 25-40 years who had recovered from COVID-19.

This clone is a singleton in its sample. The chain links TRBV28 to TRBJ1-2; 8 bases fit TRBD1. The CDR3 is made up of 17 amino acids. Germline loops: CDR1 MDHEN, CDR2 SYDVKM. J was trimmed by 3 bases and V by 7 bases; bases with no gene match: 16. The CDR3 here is CASTAPTQGASDYGYTF. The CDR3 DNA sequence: TGTGCCAGCACCGCTCCCACGCAGGGGGCCAGTGACTATGGCTACACCTTC.

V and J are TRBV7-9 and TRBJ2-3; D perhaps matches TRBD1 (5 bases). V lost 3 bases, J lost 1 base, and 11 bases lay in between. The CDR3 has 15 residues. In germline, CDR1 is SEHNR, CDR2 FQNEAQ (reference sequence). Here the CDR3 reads CASSLDQGGTDTQYF. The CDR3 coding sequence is TGTGCCAGCAGCTTGGACCAGGGCGGCACAGATACGCAGTATTTT.

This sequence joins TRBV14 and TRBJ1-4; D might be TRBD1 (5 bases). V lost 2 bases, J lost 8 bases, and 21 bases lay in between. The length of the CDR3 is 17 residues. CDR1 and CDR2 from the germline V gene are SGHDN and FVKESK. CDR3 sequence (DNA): TGTGCCAGCAGCCAAACATCCGGGGGTCGGGGGTTGGAAAAACTGTTTTTT. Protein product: CASSQTSGGRGLEKLFF.

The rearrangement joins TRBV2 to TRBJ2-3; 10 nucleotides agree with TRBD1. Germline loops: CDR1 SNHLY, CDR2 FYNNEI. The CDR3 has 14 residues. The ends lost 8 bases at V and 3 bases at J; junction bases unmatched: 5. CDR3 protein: CASVGTGVTDTQYF. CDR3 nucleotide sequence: TGTGCCAGCGTGGGGACAGGGGTTACAGATACGCAGTATTTT.

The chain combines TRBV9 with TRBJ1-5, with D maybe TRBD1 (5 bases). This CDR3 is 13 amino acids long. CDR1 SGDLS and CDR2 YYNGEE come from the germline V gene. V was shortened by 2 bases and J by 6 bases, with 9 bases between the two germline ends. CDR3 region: CASSVGGSQPQHF. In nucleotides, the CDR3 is TGTGCCAGCAGCGTGGGGGGAAGTCAGCCCCAGCATTTT. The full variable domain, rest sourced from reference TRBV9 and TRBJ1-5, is DSGVTQTPKHLITATGQRVTLRCSPRSGDLSVYWYQQSLDQGLQFLIQYYNGEERAKGNILERFSAQQFPDLHSELNLSSLELGDSALYFCASSVGGSQPQHFGDGTRLSIL.

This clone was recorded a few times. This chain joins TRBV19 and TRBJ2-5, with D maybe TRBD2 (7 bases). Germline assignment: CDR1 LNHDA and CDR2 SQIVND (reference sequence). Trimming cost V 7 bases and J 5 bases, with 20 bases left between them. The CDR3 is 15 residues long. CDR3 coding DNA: TGTGCCAGTACCCAAAACATCAGGGGAGGGGAGACCCAGTACTTC. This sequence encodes CASTQNIRGGETQYF.

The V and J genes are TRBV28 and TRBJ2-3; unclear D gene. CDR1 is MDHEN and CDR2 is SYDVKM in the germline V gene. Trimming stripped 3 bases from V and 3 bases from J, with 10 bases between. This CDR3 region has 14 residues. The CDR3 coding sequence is TGTGCCAGCAGTTTCACGGTCCGAACAGATACGCAGTATTTT. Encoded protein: CASSFTVRTDTQYF.

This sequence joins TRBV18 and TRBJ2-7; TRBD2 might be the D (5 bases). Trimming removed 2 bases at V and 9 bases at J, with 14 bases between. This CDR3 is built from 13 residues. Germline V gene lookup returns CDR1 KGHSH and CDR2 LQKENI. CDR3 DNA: TGTGCCAGCTCACCAAATGAGGGAGAGGGGCAGTACTTC. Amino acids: CASSPNEGEGQYF.

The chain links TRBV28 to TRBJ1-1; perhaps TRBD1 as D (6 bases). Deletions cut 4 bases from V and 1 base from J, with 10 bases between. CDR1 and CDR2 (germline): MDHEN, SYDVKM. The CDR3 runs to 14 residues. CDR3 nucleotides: TGTGCCAGCAGTTACCCGGGACAGAACACTGAAGCTTTCTTT. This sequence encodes CASSYPGQNTEAFF.

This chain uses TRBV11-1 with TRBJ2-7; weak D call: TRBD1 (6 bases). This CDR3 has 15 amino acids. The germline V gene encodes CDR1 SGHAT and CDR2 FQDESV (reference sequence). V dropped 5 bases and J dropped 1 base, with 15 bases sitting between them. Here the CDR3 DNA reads TGTGCCAGCAGCAAGGACAGAGTCGAATCCTACGAGCAGTACTTC. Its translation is CASSKDRVESYEQYF.

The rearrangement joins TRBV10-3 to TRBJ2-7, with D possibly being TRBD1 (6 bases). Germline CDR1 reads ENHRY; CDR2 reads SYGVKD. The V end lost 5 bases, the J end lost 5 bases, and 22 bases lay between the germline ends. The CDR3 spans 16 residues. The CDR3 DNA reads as TGTGCCATCAGTTTTAGTAGTGGGGGCGCTGGGGACGAGCAGTACTTC. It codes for CAISFSSGGAGDEQYF.

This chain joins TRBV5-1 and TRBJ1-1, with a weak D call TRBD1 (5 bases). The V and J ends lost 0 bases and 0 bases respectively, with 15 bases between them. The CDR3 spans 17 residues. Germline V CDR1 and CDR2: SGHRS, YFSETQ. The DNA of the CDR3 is TGCGCCAGCAGCTTGGGGGCAGGGAAACACATGAACACTGAAGCTTTCTTT. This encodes CASSLGAGKHMNTEAFF.

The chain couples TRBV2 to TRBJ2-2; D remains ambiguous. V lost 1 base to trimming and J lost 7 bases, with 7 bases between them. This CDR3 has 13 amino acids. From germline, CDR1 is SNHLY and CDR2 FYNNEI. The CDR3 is CASSEGQIGELFF. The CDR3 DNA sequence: TGTGCCAGCAGTGAAGGCCAGATCGGGGAGCTGTTTTTT.

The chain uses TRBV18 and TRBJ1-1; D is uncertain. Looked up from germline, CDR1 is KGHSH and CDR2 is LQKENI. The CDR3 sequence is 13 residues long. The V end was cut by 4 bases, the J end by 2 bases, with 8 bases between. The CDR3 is CASSRGLNTEAFF. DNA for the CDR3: TGTGCCAGCTCACGCGGACTTAACACTGAAGCTTTCTTT. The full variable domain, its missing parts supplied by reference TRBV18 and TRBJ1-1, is NAGVMQNPRHLVRRRGQEARLRCSPMKGHSHVYWYRQLPEEGLKFMVYLQKENIIDESGMPKERFSAEFPKEGPSILRIQQVVRGDSAAYFCASSRGLNTEAFFGQGTRLTVV.

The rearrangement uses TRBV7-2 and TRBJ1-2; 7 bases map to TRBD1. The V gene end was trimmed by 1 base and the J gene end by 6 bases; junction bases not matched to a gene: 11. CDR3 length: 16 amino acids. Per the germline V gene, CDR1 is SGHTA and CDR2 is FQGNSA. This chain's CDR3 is CASSLVPGDRENGYTF. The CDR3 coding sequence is TGTGCCAGCAGCTTAGTTCCGGGGGACAGAGAGAATGGCTACACCTTC.

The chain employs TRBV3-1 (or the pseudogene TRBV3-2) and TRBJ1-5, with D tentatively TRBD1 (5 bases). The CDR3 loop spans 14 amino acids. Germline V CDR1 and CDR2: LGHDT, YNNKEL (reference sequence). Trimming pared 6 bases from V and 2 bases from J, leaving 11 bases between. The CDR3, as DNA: TGTGCCAGCAGTCGACAGTTGGGCAATCAGCCCCAGCATTTT. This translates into CASSRQLGNQPQHF.